The following is a TCR beta chain sequence with its context. Antigen unknown. At least 5.5 micrograms of total RNA were extracted per sample. The data were taken from a study of blood T cells in healthy people across ages. Study-level points and caveats: Naive CD4+ cells and diversity were both higher in long-lived donors than in aged donors. Roughly linear declines in TCR beta diversity per million T cells occurred with age.

With a J-beta primer mix and a sample-barcoded 5' primer, a second PCR ran about 7 to 11 cycles. Tags on each cDNA molecule came from a template-switch adaptor with 12 random nucleotides. MiXCR, applied by TCRdb to the 5' RACE reads, yields one record per CDR3 protein. The sample has some 370,000 distinct CDR3 sequences; more than 45% are singletons. This CDR3 spans 18 amino acids. This chain connects TRBV21-1 to TRBJ1-4; the table names TRBD1, a call not compared with the DNA. TRBV21-1 is flagged as a pseudogene. Sequenced input: blood. The clonotype comes from a man aged 60 to 75 in good health. The chain's CDR3 is CASSKVGDRETANEKLFF. The DNA for the CDR3 is TGTGCCAGCAGCAAAGTCGGGGACAGGGAGACGGCTAATGAAAAACTGTTTTTT.